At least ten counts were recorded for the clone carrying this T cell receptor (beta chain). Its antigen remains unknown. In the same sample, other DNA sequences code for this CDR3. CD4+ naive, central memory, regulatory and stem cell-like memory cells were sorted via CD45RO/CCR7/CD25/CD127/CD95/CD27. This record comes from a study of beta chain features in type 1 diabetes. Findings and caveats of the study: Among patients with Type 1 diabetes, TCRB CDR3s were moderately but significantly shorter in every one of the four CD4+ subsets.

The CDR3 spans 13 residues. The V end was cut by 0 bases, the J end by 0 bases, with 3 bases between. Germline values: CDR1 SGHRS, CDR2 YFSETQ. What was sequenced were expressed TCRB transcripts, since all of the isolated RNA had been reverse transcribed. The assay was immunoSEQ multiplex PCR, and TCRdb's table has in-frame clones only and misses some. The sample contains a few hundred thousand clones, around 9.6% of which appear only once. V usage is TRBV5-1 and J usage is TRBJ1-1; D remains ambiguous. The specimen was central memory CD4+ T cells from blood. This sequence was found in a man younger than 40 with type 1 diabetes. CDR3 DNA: TGCGCCAGCAGCTTGGATCTGAACACTGAAGCTTTCTTT. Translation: CASSLDLNTEAFF.